The rows below give T cell receptor beta chains drawn from one sample of a study of CD8+CD57+ T cells in acquired aplastic anemia. TCRdb redid the calling of the reads with MiXCR, one entry per CDR3 protein. The top ten hold 2.5% to 3.5% of the sample, which has 150,000 to 200,000 distinct CDR3 sequences, 46% seen once. Input material: sorted CD4+, CD8+, or CD8+CD57+ T cells (not recorded which) from PBMCs. These receptors all stem from a human donor in good health. Each CDR3 is given with its conserved first and last residue. A D gene is named only where the DNA matches it firmly. Not all rows give a size; the values are once, few, many and, for expanded clones, a class.

V gene	clone size	J gene	D gene	CDR3 DNA	CDR3 protein
TRBV4-2	many	TRBJ2-1	-	TGTGCCAGCAGCCTCCGGGACTCCTCCTACAATGAGCAGTTCTTC	CASSLRDSSYNEQFF
TRBV10-1	-	TRBJ2-1	-	TGCGCCAGCATCCCCCACCACAATGAGCAGTTCTTC	CASIPHHNEQFF
TRBV24-1	once	TRBJ2-1	TRBD2	TGTGCCACCAGTGATCTAGGGGCTAGCGGGAGTCCTGAGCAGTTCTTC	CATSDLGASGSPEQFF
TRBV30	-	TRBJ2-1	TRBD2	TGTGCCTGGAGTGGACTAGCGGGAGGTGAGCAGTTCTTC	CAWSGLAGGEQFF
TRBV9	many	TRBJ1-5	-	TGTGCCAGCAGCGTAGGCGGGAGTCGGGATCAGCCCCAGCATTTT	CASSVGGSRDQPQHF
TRBV19	many	TRBJ2-1	TRBD2	TGTGCCAGTAGTATGCAGGTTGTTAGCGGGAGACAGCAGTTCTTC	CASSMQVVSGRQQFF
TRBV7-3	many	TRBJ2-3	-	TGTGCCAGCAGCCTTTCTGGGAGCCCAGATACGCAGTATTTT	CASSLSGSPDTQYF
TRBV15	-	TRBJ2-3	TRBD2	TGTGCCACCAGCAGATTCGGGACTAGCGGGGGGACAGATACGCAGTATTTT	CATSRFGTSGGTDTQYF
TRBV30	few	TRBJ2-3	TRBD2	TGTGCCTGGAGTTTTGCGGGAGGGCGCGCAGATACGCAGTATTTT	CAWSFAGGRADTQYF
TRBV4-2	many	TRBJ2-3	TRBD2	TGTGCCAGCAGCCAAGAGGGACTAGCGGGCACAGATACGCAGTATTTT	CASSQEGLAGTDTQYF
TRBV19	-	TRBJ1-1	TRBD1	TGTGCCAGTAGTAGGGACAGGCTCGCTAATGAAGCTTTCTTT	CASSRDRLANEAFF
TRBV29-1	-	TRBJ2-1	TRBD2	TGCAGCTTATCAGGGACTAGCGGGGGCAATGAGCAGTTCTTC	CSLSGTSGGNEQFF
TRBV20-1	-	TRBJ2-6	-	TGCAGTGCTAGACTTACGGGCTCTGGGGCCAACGTCCTGACTTTC	CSARLTGSGANVLTF
TRBV19	-	TRBJ2-7	TRBD2	TGTGCCAGTAGTGTACTAGCGGGTTCCTTCGAGCAGTACTTC	CASSVLAGSFEQYF
TRBV4-2	-	TRBJ1-5	-	TGTGCCAGCAGCCAGGGACTAGCGGGGGGCAAGGTGGATGGAACAGATACGCAGCATTTT	CASSQGLAGGKVDGTDTQHF
TRBV19	-	TRBJ2-4	TRBD2	TGTGCCAGTAGTAAGACGGGACTAGCCGGAGACGAAAACATTCAGTACTTC	CASSKTGLAGDENIQYF
TRBV5-1	many	TRBJ2-5	TRBD2	TGCGCCAGCAGCCGGCGTAGTCGAGCGGGAGGGGGAGAGACCCAGTACTTC	CASSRRSRAGGGETQYF
TRBV20-1	once	TRBJ1-2	-	TGCCTAAGGCACGAGGACTATGGCTACACCTTC	CLRHEDYGYTF
TRBV7-9	many	TRBJ1-4	-	TGTGCCAGCAGCTTAGATTTAAATGAAAAACTGTTTTTT	CASSLDLNEKLFF
TRBV10-1	-	TRBJ2-7	TRBD1	TGTGCCATCATTAGACAGGGGGGCGAGCAGTACTTC	CAIIRQGGEQYF
TRBV7-2	few	TRBJ1-5	-	TGTGCCAGCAGCAGGGGCTATCCGGGTCCCCAGCATTTT	CASSRGYPGPQHF
TRBV19	-	TRBJ2-1	TRBD1	TGTGCCAGTAGTATTTTCCAGGGGGCTTCCTACAATGAGCAGTTCTTC	CASSIFQGASYNEQFF
TRBV19	-	TRBJ1-2	-	TGTGCCAGTAGTATAGCCAATAACTATGGCTACACCTTC	CASSIANNYGYTF
TRBV11-1	-	TRBJ2-7	TRBD1	TGTGCCAGCAGTTACGGACAGGGCCATCTCTACGAGCAGTACTTC	CASSYGQGHLYEQYF
TRBV27	-	TRBJ1-1	-	TGTGCCAGCAAGTGGACCAGAAACACTGAAGCTTTCTTT	CASKWTRNTEAFF
TRBV29-1	many	TRBJ2-7	-	TGCAGCGTTGGACAGGGCCTCGGGGGAGAGCAGTACTTC	CSVGQGLGGEQYF
TRBV11-1	-	TRBJ1-1	-	TGTGCCAGCAGACAGGGTGCCCCTGAAGCTTTCTTT	CASRQGAPEAFF
TRBV7-8	-	TRBJ1-5	-	TGTGCCAGCAGCTTATCGTTCCCTCAGCCCCAGCATTTT	CASSLSFPQPQHF
TRBV19	-	TRBJ2-2	TRBD2	TGTGCCAGTAGTATAGGGTGGAGTAGCGGGACGTTTTTT	CASSIGWSSGTFF
TRBV25-1	few	TRBJ2-7	TRBD2	TGTGCCAGCGCGCTAGCGGGAGTAGGTGAGCAGTACTTC	CASALAGVGEQYF
TRBV20-1	-	TRBJ1-1	-	TGCAGTGCTAGTTGGGCAGGAGGTATGAACACTGAAGCTTTCTTT	CSASWAGGMNTEAFF
TRBV7-6	-	TRBJ1-1	-	TGTGCCAGCAGCTTTCCCTCCGGTAGGCTGAACACTGAAGCTTTCTTT	CASSFPSGRLNTEAFF
TRBV6-5	-	TRBJ1-5	-	TGTGCCAGCAGTTATGTCGCAGGTAGCAATCAGCCCCAGCATTTT	CASSYVAGSNQPQHF
TRBV29-1	few	TRBJ1-1	-	TGCAGCGCCCTGGACAGCCTGGGAGACACTGAGGCTTTCTTT	CSALDSLGDTEAFF
TRBV20-1	-	TRBJ1-5	-	TGCAGTGCTAGAGGCGGGAGGAAAGGCCAGCCCCAGCATTTT	CSARGGRKGQPQHF
TRBV7-9	-	TRBJ2-7	-	TGTGCCAGCAGCTTAGAGGACGAGCAGTACTTC	CASSLEDEQYF
TRBV6-1	-	TRBJ1-5	-	TGTGCCAGCAGTGAACAGGTTCGGCCGTGGGGCAATCAGCCCCAGCATTTT	CASSEQVRPWGNQPQHF
TRBV19	many	TRBJ1-1	TRBD1	TGTGCCAGTAGTCACAGGGGGAACACTGAAGCTTTCTTT	CASSHRGNTEAFF
TRBV7-6	-	TRBJ2-3	-	TGTGCCAGCAGCCGGCGGGTAGATACGCAGTATTTT	CASSRRVDTQYF
TRBV10-3	-	TRBJ2-3	TRBD2	TGTGCCATCGGGGGGACTAGCGGGGGCCTGGCAGATACGCAGTATTTT	CAIGGTSGGLADTQYF